Listed below are T cell receptor beta chains from one sample, sequenced in a study of response to subunit inactivated influenza vaccine. TCRdb itself ran the RT-PCR reads through MiXCR, one entry per CDR3 protein. This table holds some 500,000 distinct CDR3 sequences, around 25% found once. Sequenced material: CD4+ T cells sorted from PBMCs, taken less than 6 days after vaccination. The receptors derive from a man in his fifties who received an inactivated influenza vaccine. The CDR3 runs from the conserved cysteine through the conserved F or W. D genes are given only for firm matches.

v_gene	d_gene	CDR3aa
TRBV7-2	TRBD2	CASSRNSGGPRLGTQYF
TRBV6-5	.	CASSYQNSEAFF
TRBV29-1	.	CSAYVETQYF
TRBV29-1	TRBD1	CSVWTGRNTGELFF
TRBV12-3/TRBV12-4	.	CASSYGTRLLEQYF
TRBV30	TRBD1	CAWRGQGNTGELFF
TRBV29-1	TRBD1	CSVALRQGSISRSYNEQFF
TRBV5-1	.	CASGGDFNEKLFF
TRBV15	TRBD1	CATSSDRVQGYEQYF
TRBV7-9	.	CASSLGGTMNTEAFF
TRBV20-1	.	CSVKTGAGNEQFF
TRBV7-9	.	CASSRTGSSQPQHF
TRBV6-1	TRBD1	CASSRGQATQETQYF
TRBV11-2	TRBD2	CASSSGLASYGEQFF
TRBV11-2	.	CASNRYTSGANVLTF
TRBV5-1	.	CASSYDSGIVSYNEQFF
TRBV3-1	TRBD1	CASSPDRVNEKLFF
TRBV5-1	TRBD1	CASSLRDRGQETQYF
TRBV7-6	.	CASSPMTAYNEQFF
TRBV6-1	TRBD2	CASSGQRVSGGTITDTQYF
TRBV12-3/TRBV12-4	.	CASSLNPLAGASEFF
TRBV15	TRBD1	CATSRDRGQREQYF
TRBV20-1	.	CSAREGIRDQPQHF
TRBV29-1	.	CSVEDLVVEETQYF
TRBV5-1	TRBD2	CASSSISLAGSTDTQYF
TRBV7-8	TRBD2	CASALAGDTGELFF
TRBV29-1	TRBD1	CSVNRGPGELFF
TRBV5-1	.	CASIDQGISTEAFF
TRBV20-1	.	CSARTPLASTDTQYF
TRBV29-1	TRBD2	CSVGGGKNIQYF
TRBV27	.	CASSRPATDTQYF
TRBV5-1	.	CASSPDRHTGELFF
TRBV12-3/TRBV12-4	.	CASLRGRGEQYF
TRBV3-1	TRBD1	CASSQRGQGNIQYF
TRBV7-9	.	CASSQGTYTGELFF
TRBV20-1	.	CSAPGRLNTEAFF
TRBV5-1	.	CASSLVGQLSGTDTQYF
TRBV20-1	TRBD2	CSAREGLAAGTDTQYF
TRBV28	.	CASRTRGYTGELFF
TRBV6-2/TRBV6-3	TRBD1	CASSPTGQIAETQYF
TRBV20-1	TRBD1	CSAARGQGEKLFF
TRBV20-1	.	CSAREPRQGLDKNIQYF
TRBV6-5	.	CASSYSGRRETQYF
TRBV28	TRBD1	CASRPGQANEKLFF
TRBV20-1	TRBD1	CSARDGQGSSYEQYF
TRBV20-1	TRBD1	CSARGGAGTGGSGNTIYF
TRBV20-1	.	CSASRTTNEKLFF
TRBV5-1	.	CASSLGLGQGSLSEQFF
TRBV20-1	.	CSASPRGSYGYTF
TRBV12-3/TRBV12-4	TRBD2	CASSFRASGGITDTQYF
TRBV7-2	TRBD1	CASSPRQGAGETQYF